A selection of T cell receptor beta chains follows, all from one sample in a study of shared clonotypes between healthy human individuals. Repertoires were generated with immunoSEQ multiplex PCR, while TCRdb's copy carries only in-frame clones and drops some. The sample has roughly 110,000 clones; more than 65% are singletons. What was sequenced was memory CD8+ T cells sorted from blood. Receptor source: a woman aged 25 to 45 in good health. Each CDR3 is given with its conserved first and last residue. The D gene is left open where the match is weak. Expanded clones are given a class, and other clones once, few, many or no size at all.

CDR3nt | CDR3aa | v_gene | abundance | j_gene | d_gene
TGCGCCAGCAGCTTGCAGGACAGGGGGCGCGGCTACACCTTC | CASSLQDRGRGYTF | TRBV5-1 | . | TRBJ1-2 | TRBD1
TGTGCCAGCAGTTTAACCAGCAGAGAAGCTTTCTTT | CASSLTSREAFF | TRBV28 | . | TRBJ1-1 | .
TGCGCCAGCAGCACCACTAGTTTTGGGGCCAACGTCCTGACTTTC | CASSTTSFGANVLTF | TRBV4-1 | . | TRBJ2-6 | .
TGTGCCAGTAGTGCCATGGGACGGAGTTACGAGCAGTACTTC | CASSAMGRSYEQYF | TRBV19 | . | TRBJ2-7 | .
TGTGCCAGCAGCTTAAGTGGCCTAGCGGGAGAAGAGACCCAGTACTTC | CASSLSGLAGEETQYF | TRBV7-3 | . | TRBJ2-5 | TRBD2
TGTGCCTGGAGTGGAGGATGGGAGACCCAGTACTTC | CAWSGGWETQYF | TRBV30 | . | TRBJ2-5 | .
TGCGCCAGCAATACAAACTTTTACAATGAGCAGTTCTTC | CASNTNFYNEQFF | TRBV5-1 | . | TRBJ2-1 | .
TGCGCCAGCAGCTCACCGGAAGGGCGGACGACTAATGAAAAACTGTTTTTT | CASSSPEGRTTNEKLFF | TRBV4-1 | . | TRBJ1-4 | .
TGTGCCTGGAGTACCGGGACGGGAACAACTGAAGCTTTCTTT | CAWSTGTGTTEAFF | TRBV30 | few | TRBJ1-1 | .
TGCGCCAGCAGCCTCCCGGGACAGGGAGTCGGTGAGCAGTTCTTC | CASSLPGQGVGEQFF | TRBV4-1 | few | TRBJ2-1 | TRBD1
TGTGCCAGCAGCTTAGTTCCCGCAGAAGGCCATGGCTACACCTTC | CASSLVPAEGHGYTF | TRBV11-2 | . | TRBJ1-2 | .
TGTGCCAGCAGCTCCGGGACAGGCTCCTACGAGCAGTACTTC | CASSSGTGSYEQYF | TRBV11-2 | . | TRBJ2-7 | TRBD1
TGTGCCAGCTCACCCCACGCAAATCCCCGCTACGAGCAGTACTTC | CASSPHANPRYEQYF | TRBV18 | . | TRBJ2-7 | .
TGCGCCAGCAGCCCGGTGGGGGTGGGCACAGATACGCAGTATTTT | CASSPVGVGTDTQYF | TRBV5-1 | . | TRBJ2-3 | .
TGTGCCAGCAGTTACGGGGACTTCTCCTACGAGCAGTACTTC | CASSYGDFSYEQYF | TRBV6-6 | . | TRBJ2-7 | .
TGTGCCAGCAGCTTGGCTAGCGGCCTAGGGAATGAGCAGTTCTTC | CASSLASGLGNEQFF | TRBV5-5 | . | TRBJ2-1 | TRBD2
TGTGCCAGCAACTTAGGCCCGGGGGGTGAAGAGACCCAGTACTTC | CASNLGPGGEETQYF | TRBV11-2 | few | TRBJ2-5 | TRBD2
TGCGCAACCGGGAGGGCACCAGATACGCAGTATTTT | CATGRAPDTQYF | TRBV27 | . | TRBJ2-3 | TRBD2
TGTGCCAGCAGCTTAGGGAGCGGCCTCTACGAGCAGTACTTC | CASSLGSGLYEQYF | TRBV7-3 | . | TRBJ2-7 | .
TGTGCCAGCAGCCCAGCCACCGGGACAGCCCAAGAGACCCAGTACTTC | CASSPATGTAQETQYF | TRBV7-9 | few | TRBJ2-5 | TRBD1
TGTGCCAGCAGCCTTATCGGGAATGAGCAGTTCTTC | CASSLIGNEQFF | TRBV7-2 | . | TRBJ2-1 | .
TGTGCCAGCAGTCGTAGACAGGGCTTGGGCTATGGCTACACCTTC | CASSRRQGLGYGYTF | TRBV28 | . | TRBJ1-2 | TRBD1
TGTGCCAGCAGCTTAGAGGCAGGAGGGCTTGATACGCAGTATTTT | CASSLEAGGLDTQYF | TRBV7-8 | . | TRBJ2-3 | .
TGTGCCAGCAGTGGACACAACCCTCCCGACACTTTCTACGAGCAGTACTTC | CASSGHNPPDTFYEQYF | TRBV25-1 | . | TRBJ2-7 | .
TGTGCCAGCAGTGAAAGTTCTAGCGGCCAAGAGACCCAGTACTTC | CASSESSSGQETQYF | TRBV6-4 | many | TRBJ2-5 | TRBD2
TGTGCCAGCAGCAGGGACCTCTTTCGAACCTACGAGCAGTACTTC | CASSRDLFRTYEQYF | TRBV27 | . | TRBJ2-7 | .
TGCGCCAGCAGCCCCCGACTCCGACCTTCCGAGCAGTACTTC | CASSPRLRPSEQYF | TRBV4-1 | . | TRBJ2-7 | .
TGCGCCAGCAGGGGGATCGGGGTGAACACTGAAGCTTTCTTT | CASRGIGVNTEAFF | TRBV4-1 | . | TRBJ1-1 | .
TGTGCCAGCTCACGAGGGGACCAAGTCGCAGATACGCAGTATTTT | CASSRGDQVADTQYF | TRBV6-5 | . | TRBJ2-3 | .
TGTGCCACCCAGCTAGCGGGAGCGATGGAGCAGTACTTC | CATQLAGAMEQYF | TRBV15 | few | TRBJ2-7 | TRBD2
TGTGCCAGCAGCCCCATCTACTCGGCAGCAATCTATGGCTACACCTTC | CASSPIYSAAIYGYTF | TRBV11-1 | . | TRBJ1-2 | .
TGTGCCAGCAGCAGAGGACAGGGGGACGAGCAGTACTTC | CASSRGQGDEQYF | TRBV14 | once | TRBJ2-7 | TRBD1
TGTGCCAGCATTAACGGGATTTTCGACTACGAGCAGTACTTC | CASINGIFDYEQYF | TRBV6-6 | . | TRBJ2-7 | .
TGTGCCAGCAGCAGACTAGCGGGAGGTACAAATGAGCAGTTCTTC | CASSRLAGGTNEQFF | TRBV7-9 | . | TRBJ2-1 | TRBD2
TGTGCCAGCAGTGAAGACGCGGGAGGCCAAGAGACCCAGTACTTC | CASSEDAGGQETQYF | TRBV6-1 | . | TRBJ2-5 | TRBD2
TGTGCCAGCAGCGACTTAGACGCAGGGTGGGCGGGGGGAAAACTGTTTTTT | CASSDLDAGWAGGKLFF | TRBV4-2 | . | TRBJ1-4 | .
TGTGCCAGTAGTCCGGGGACAGGGGTTGAGGGGCAGCCCCAGCATTTT | CASSPGTGVEGQPQHF | TRBV19 | . | TRBJ1-5 | TRBD1
TGCGCCAGCAGCTTAGGACAGGGGCGCGAGCAGTACTTC | CASSLGQGREQYF | TRBV5-1 | few | TRBJ2-7 | TRBD1
TGTGCCAGCGCCGGACAGGCTGACACAGATACGCAGTATTTT | CASAGQADTDTQYF | TRBV19 | few | TRBJ2-3 | TRBD1
TGTGCCAGCCCAAAAGGGGACTCCAGAAACGAGCAGTACTTC | CASPKGDSRNEQYF | TRBV2 | few | TRBJ2-7 | .
TGTGCCAGCAGCTTGGCCTTGGGAAGCACTGAAGCTTTCTTT | CASSLALGSTEAFF | TRBV5-4 | . | TRBJ1-1 | .
TGTGCCAGCTCAACAAACTTCGCCGGGACTAGGGGGTTCCATGAGCAGTTCTTC | CASSTNFAGTRGFHEQFF | TRBV18 | . | TRBJ2-1 | TRBD2
TGTGCCAGCAGCCCGGGCCTCTACAGGGACAATGAAAAACTGTTTTTT | CASSPGLYRDNEKLFF | TRBV28 | . | TRBJ1-4 | .
TGCGCCAGCAGCTTGGACTTGGCAGGGAACACTGAAGCTTTCTTT | CASSLDLAGNTEAFF | TRBV5-1 | . | TRBJ1-1 | .
TGCGCCAGCAGACTAGCGGGAGAAGCCGGGGAGCTGTTTTTT | CASRLAGEAGELFF | TRBV10-2 | medium-sized | TRBJ2-2 | TRBD2
TGCGCCAGCAGCCCTAGAACAGGGGAGTACGAGCAGTACTTC | CASSPRTGEYEQYF | TRBV5-1 | . | TRBJ2-7 | TRBD1
TGTGCCAGCAGTCTCCGGGCCCAATGGGAGCAGTTCTTC | CASSLRAQWEQFF | TRBV25-1 | . | TRBJ2-1 | .
TGTGCCAGCAGCTTGGAGACTAGCGGGAGTTACGAGCAGTACTTC | CASSLETSGSYEQYF | TRBV5-6 | . | TRBJ2-7 | TRBD2
TGTGCCAGCAGTTTGGCCCACAACAATCAGCCCCAGCATTTT | CASSLAHNNQPQHF | TRBV27 | . | TRBJ1-5 | .
TGTGCCAGCAGTTCCCTTAATACTGAGCAGTTCTTC | CASSSLNTEQFF | TRBV27 | . | TRBJ2-1 | .
TGTGCCAGCAGGGGACCGGGGGATAATCAGCCCCAGCATTTT | CASRGPGDNQPQHF | TRBV6-5 | . | TRBJ1-5 | .
TGTGCGGTAATAGCGGGAGGTGGGGGCACCGGGGAGCTGTTTTTT | CAVIAGGGGTGELFF | TRBV6-5 | . | TRBJ2-2 | TRBD2
TGTGCCAGCAGCTTAGCCGTCAATGAGCAGTTCTTC | CASSLAVNEQFF | TRBV7-9 | . | TRBJ2-1 | .
TGTGCCAGCAGCGTAGGACTAGCGAGTTCCTACGAGCAGTACTTC | CASSVGLASSYEQYF | TRBV9 | . | TRBJ2-7 | TRBD2
TGCGCCAGCAGCCAAGTGGCTAGCGGGAGAGATTACAATGAGCAGTTCTTC | CASSQVASGRDYNEQFF | TRBV4-1 | . | TRBJ2-1 | TRBD2
TGCGCCAGCAGCACAAGCGGGAGTGACGGGGAGCTGTTTTTT | CASSTSGSDGELFF | TRBV5-1 | . | TRBJ2-2 | TRBD2
TGTGCCAGCAGCCAAGATCTTGGCGGTGGATCCTACGAGCAGTACTTC | CASSQDLGGGSYEQYF | TRBV4-2 | . | TRBJ2-7 | .